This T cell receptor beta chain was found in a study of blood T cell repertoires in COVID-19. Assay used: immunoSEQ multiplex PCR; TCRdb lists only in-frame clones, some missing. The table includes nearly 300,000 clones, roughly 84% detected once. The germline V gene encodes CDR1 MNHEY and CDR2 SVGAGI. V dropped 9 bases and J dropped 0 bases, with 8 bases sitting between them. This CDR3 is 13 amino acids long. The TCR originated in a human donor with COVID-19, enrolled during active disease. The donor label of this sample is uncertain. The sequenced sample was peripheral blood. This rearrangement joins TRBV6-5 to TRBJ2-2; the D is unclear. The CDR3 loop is CASTAANTGELFF. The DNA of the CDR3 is TGTGCCAGTACAGCCGCGAACACCGGGGAGCTGTTTTTT.